The clone carrying this TCR beta chain was detected ten times or more. The antigen remains unidentified. This sample stems from a study of CD8 T cells in ankylosing spondylitis. General study results and limits: The disease-linked clones had a CD8+ phenotype and low blood frequencies. Reportedly, disease-linked clones are significantly enriched in ankylosing spondylitis patients' matched synovial fluid. Seemingly distinctive of ankylosing spondylitis blood was a TCR beta motif formed by eight highly homologous variants.

Germline CDR1 and CDR2: MGHRA and YSYEKL. The V gene end was trimmed by 9 bases and the J gene end by 1 base; junction bases not matched to a gene: 16. This CDR3 has 17 residues. TCRdb re-analysed the 5' RACE reads in MiXCR, keeping a single row per CDR3 protein. Of tens of thousands of distinct CDR3 sequences listed, about 9% are singletons. Sequences were obtained from blood, either unsorted or a sorted T cell fraction (not recorded which). The sequence derives from a male donor with ankylosing spondylitis. This chain joins TRBV4-1 and TRBJ1-1, with 8 nucleotides matching TRBD1. The CDR3 region is CASSPRGQGARNTEAFF. The CDR3, as DNA: TGCGCCAGTTCACCGCGAGGACAGGGCGCGAGGAACACTGAAGCTTTCTTT.